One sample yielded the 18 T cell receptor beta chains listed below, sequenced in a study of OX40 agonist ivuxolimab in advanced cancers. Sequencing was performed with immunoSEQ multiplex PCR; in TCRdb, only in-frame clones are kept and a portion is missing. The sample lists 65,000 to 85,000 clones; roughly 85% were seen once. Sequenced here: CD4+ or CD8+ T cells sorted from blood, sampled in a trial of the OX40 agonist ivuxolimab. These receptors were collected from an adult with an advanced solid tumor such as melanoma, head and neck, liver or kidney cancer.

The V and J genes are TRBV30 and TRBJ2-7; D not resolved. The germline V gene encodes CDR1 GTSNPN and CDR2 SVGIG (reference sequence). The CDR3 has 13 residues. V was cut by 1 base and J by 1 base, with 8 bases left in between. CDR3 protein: CAWSGFGSYEQYF. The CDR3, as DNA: TGTGCCTGGAGTGGGTTCGGGTCCTACGAGCAGTACTTC.

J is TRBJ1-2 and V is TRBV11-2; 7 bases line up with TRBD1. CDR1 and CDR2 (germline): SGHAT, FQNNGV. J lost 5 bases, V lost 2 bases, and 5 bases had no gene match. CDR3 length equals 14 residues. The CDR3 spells CASSLIGGAYGYTF. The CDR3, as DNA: TGTGCCAGCAGCTTAATAGGGGGCGCATATGGCTACACCTTC.

CDR3 amino acids: CASRPHRAVETQYF. DNA for the CDR3: TGTGCCAGCAGGCCACACAGGGCAGTAGAGACCCAGTACTTC. The V and J genes are TRBV7-6 and TRBJ2-5, with D maybe TRBD1 (6 bases). CDR3 length: 14 residues. Looked up from germline, CDR1 is SGHVS and CDR2 is FNYEAQ. V was clipped by 6 bases and J by 4 bases, with 15 bases between them.

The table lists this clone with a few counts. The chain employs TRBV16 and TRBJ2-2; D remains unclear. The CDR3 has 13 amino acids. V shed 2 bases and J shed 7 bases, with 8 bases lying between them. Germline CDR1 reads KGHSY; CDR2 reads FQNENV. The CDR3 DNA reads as TGTGCCAGCAGCCAAGATGTCAACGGGGAGCTGTTTTTT. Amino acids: CASSQDVNGELFF.

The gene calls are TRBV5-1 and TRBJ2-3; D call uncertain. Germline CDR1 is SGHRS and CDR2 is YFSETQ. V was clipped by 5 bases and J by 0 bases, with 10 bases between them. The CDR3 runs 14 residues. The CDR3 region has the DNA TGCGCCAGCAGATCAATCACTAGCACAGATACGCAGTATTTT. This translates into CASRSITSTDTQYF.

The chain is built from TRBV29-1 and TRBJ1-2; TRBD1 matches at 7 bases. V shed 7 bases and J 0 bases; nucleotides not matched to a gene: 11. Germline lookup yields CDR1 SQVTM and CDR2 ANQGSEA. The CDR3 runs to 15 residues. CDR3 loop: CSASGTENPNYGYTF. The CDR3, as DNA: TGCAGCGCCTCCGGGACAGAAAACCCTAACTATGGCTACACCTTC.

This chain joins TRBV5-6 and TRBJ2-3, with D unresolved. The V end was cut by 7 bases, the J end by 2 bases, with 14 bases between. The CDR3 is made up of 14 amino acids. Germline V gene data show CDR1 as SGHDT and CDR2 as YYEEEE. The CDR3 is CASVQKGSTDTQYF. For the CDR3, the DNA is TGTGCCAGCGTACAAAAGGGCTCCACAGATACGCAGTATTTT. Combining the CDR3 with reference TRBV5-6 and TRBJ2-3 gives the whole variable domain DAGVTQSPTHLIKTRGQQVTLRCSPKSGHDTVSWYQQALGQGPQFIFQYYEEEERQRGNFPDRFSGHQFPNYSSELNVNALLLGDSALYLCASVQKGSTDTQYFGPGTRLTVL.

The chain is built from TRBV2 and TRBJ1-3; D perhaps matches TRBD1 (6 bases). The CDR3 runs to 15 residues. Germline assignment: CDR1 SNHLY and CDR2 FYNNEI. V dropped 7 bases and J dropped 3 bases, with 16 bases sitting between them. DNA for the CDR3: TGTGCCAGCACCGGGACACCAGGGGTTGGAAACACCATATATTTT. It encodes CASTGTPGVGNTIYF.

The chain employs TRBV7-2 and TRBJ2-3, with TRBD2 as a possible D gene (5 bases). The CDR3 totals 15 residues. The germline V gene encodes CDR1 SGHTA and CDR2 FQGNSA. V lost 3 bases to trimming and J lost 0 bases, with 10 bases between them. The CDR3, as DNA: TGTGCCAGCAGCTTTGTTGGCGGGAGCACAGATACGCAGTATTTT. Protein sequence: CASSFVGGSTDTQYF.

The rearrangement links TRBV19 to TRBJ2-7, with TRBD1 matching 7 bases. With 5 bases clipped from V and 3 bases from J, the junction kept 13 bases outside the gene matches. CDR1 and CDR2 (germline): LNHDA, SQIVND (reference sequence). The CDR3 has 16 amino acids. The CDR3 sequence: CASSPLWTGTHYEQYF. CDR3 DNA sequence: TGTGCCAGTAGTCCTCTGTGGACAGGCACACACTACGAGCAGTACTTC. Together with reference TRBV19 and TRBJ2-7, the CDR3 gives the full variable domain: DGGITQSPKYLFRKEGQNVTLSCEQNLNHDAMYWYRQDPGQGLRLIYYSQIVNDFQKGDIAEGYSVSREKKESFPLTVTSAQKNPTAFYLCASSPLWTGTHYEQYFGPGTRLTVT.

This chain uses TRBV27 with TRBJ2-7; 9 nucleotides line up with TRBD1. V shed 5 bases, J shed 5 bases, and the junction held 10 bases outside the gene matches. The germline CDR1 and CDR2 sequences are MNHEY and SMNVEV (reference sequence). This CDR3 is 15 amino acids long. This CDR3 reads CASSAPGTGSDEQYF. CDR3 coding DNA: TGTGCCAGCAGTGCTCCCGGGACAGGGAGCGACGAGCAGTACTTC.

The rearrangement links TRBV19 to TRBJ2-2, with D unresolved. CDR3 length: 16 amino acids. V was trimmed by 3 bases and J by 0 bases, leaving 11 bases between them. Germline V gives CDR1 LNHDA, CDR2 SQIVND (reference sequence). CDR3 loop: CASSILDSTNTGELFF. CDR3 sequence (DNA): TGTGCCAGTAGTATTCTGGATTCAACGAACACCGGGGAGCTGTTTTTT.

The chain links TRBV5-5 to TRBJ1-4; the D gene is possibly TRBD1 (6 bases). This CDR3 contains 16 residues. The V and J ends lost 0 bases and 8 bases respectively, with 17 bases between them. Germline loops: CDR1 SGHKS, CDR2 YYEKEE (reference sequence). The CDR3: CASSLEPQQGGEKLFF. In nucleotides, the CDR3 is TGTGCCAGCAGCTTGGAGCCGCAACAGGGCGGCGAAAAACTGTTTTTT.

CDR3 loop: CASSLAQGGSRGYGYTF. CDR3 DNA: TGCGCCAGCAGCTTGGCTCAGGGGGGCTCCCGGGGCTATGGCTACACCTTC. The chain joins TRBV5-1 to TRBJ1-2, with 7 positions matching TRBD1. The CDR3 covers 17 residues. V lost 0 bases to trimming and J lost 4 bases; unmatched junction nucleotides: 12. Germline lookup yields CDR1 SGHRS and CDR2 YFSETQ.

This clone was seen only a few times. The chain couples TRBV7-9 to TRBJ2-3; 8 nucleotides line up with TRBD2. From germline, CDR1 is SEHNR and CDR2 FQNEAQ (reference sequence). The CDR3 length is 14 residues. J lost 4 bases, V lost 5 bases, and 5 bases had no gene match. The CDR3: CASSLSGGADTQYF. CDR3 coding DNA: TGTGCCAGCAGCCTCTCCGGGGGGGCAGATACGCAGTATTTT.

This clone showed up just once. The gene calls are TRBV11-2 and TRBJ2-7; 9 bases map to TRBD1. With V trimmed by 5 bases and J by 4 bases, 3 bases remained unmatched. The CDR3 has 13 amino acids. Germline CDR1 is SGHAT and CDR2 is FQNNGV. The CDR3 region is CASSAGTGYEQYF. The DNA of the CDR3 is TGTGCCAGCAGCGCCGGGACAGGGTACGAGCAGTACTTC.

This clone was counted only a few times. The CDR3 sequence: CASSLTGGGQETQYF. The CDR3 DNA reads as TGTGCCAGCAGTTTGACAGGGGGTGGGCAAGAGACCCAGTACTTC. This sequence joins TRBV28 and TRBJ2-5; the match to TRBD1 covers 9 bases. The junction had 4 bases not matched to a gene; V was cut back by 3 bases and J by 2 bases. Germline values: CDR1 MDHEN, CDR2 SYDVKM. This CDR3 has 15 amino acids. Using reference TRBV28 and TRBJ2-5 for the parts outside the CDR3, the full variable domain is DVKVTQSSRYLVKRTGEKVFLECVQDMDHENMFWYRQDPGLGLRLIYFSYDVKMKEKGDIPEGYSVSREKKERFSLILESASTNQTSMYLCASSLTGGGQETQYFGPGTRLLVL.

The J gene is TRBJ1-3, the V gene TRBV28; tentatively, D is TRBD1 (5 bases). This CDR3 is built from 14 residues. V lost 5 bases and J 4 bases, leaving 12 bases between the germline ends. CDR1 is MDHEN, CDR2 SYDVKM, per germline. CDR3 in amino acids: CASSGHGLGNTIYF. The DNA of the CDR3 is TGTGCCAGCAGTGGACACGGGTTAGGAAACACCATATATTTT.